These 3 T cell receptor beta chains originate from one sample sequenced in a study of CD8 T cells in Susac syndrome. RNA totalling roughly 0.45 to 1 ug underwent reverse transcription with random hexamers. TCRdb redid the calling of the immunoSEQ multiplex PCR reads with MiXCR, one entry per CDR3 protein. This sample has approximately 100,000 distinct CDR3 sequences, with around 92% found just once. Specimen: CD8+ T cells from PBMCs. Receptors were obtained from a human donor in good health.

The chain couples TRBV12-3 or TRBV12-4 to TRBJ2-1; TRBD2 agrees at 9 bases. V shed 0 bases and J 13 bases; nucleotides not matched to a gene: 4. The CDR3 is 13 residues long. The CDR3 DNA sequence: TGTGCCAGCAGTTTAGCAAGCGGGAGGAACCAGTTCTTC. Encoded protein: CASSLASGRNQFF.

The genes are TRBV20-1 and TRBJ2-7; a possible D gene is TRBD2 (5 bases). Germline values: CDR1 DFQATT, CDR2 SNEGSKA (reference sequence). This CDR3 is 11 amino acids long. V was pared by 4 bases and J by 3 bases, with 7 bases between. CDR3 nucleotides: TGCAGTGCTATGGAGGACTACGAGCAGTACTTC. Its protein is CSAMEDYEQYF.

The chain uses TRBV7-2 and TRBJ2-7, with TRBD2 matching over 9 bases. CDR3 length: 14 amino acids. The V gene's germline CDR1 is SGHTA and CDR2 FQGNSA. Trimming took 1 base from V and 6 from J; bases not matched to a gene: 4. CDR3 sequence reads: CASSLGGGAREQYF. Written as DNA, the CDR3 is TGTGCCAGCAGCTTAGGCGGGGGGGCTCGCGAGCAGTACTTC.